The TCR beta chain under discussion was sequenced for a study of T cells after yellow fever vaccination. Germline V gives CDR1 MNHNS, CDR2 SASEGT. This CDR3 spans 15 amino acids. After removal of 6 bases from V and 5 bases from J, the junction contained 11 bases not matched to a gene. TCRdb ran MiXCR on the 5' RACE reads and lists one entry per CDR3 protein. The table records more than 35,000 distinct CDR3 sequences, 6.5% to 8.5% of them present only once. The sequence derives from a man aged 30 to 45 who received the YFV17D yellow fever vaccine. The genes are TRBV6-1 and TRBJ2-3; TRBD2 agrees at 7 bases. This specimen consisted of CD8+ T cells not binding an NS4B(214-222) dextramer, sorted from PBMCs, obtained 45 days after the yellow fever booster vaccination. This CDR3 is CASSLIAGELDTQYF. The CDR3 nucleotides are TGTGCCAGCAGCCTCATTGCGGGAGAATTAGATACGCAGTATTTT.